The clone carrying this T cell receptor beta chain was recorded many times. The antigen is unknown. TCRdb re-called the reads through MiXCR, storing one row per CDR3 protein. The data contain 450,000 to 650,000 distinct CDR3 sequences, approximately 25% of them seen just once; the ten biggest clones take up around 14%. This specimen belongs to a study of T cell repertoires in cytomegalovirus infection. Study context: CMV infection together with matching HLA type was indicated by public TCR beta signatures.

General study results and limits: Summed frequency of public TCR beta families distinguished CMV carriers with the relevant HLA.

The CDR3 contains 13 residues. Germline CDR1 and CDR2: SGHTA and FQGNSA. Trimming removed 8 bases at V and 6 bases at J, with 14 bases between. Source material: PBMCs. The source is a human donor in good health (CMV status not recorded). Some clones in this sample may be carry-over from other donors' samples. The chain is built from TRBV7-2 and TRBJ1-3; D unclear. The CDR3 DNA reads TGTGCCAGCGTCCGACGCTCGGAAAACACCATATATTTT. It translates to CASVRRSENTIYF.